The 22 T cell receptor beta chains below were found in one sample sequenced in a study of CD8 T cells in Susac syndrome. With random hexamers, about 0.5 to 1 ug RNA was reverse transcribed. TCRdb processed the immunoSEQ multiplex PCR reads anew with MiXCR; each CDR3 protein has one entry. This sample yields a few hundred thousand distinct CDR3 sequences, of which about 85% are seen a single time; around 0.12% belongs to the top ten. What was sequenced was CD8+ T cells from PBMCs. These receptors were obtained from a human donor with multiple sclerosis.

This rearrangement joins TRBV7-6 to TRBJ2-1, with 7 bases that match TRBD1. Trimming cost V 5 bases and J 10 bases; bases outside gene matches: 5. Germline loops: CDR1 SGHVS, CDR2 FNYEAQ. This CDR3 is 12 amino acids long. As DNA, the CDR3 is TGTGCCAGCAGCCCGTTGGGACAGGAGCAGTTCTTC. Its translation is CASSPLGQEQFF.

The rearrangement links TRBV29-1 to TRBJ2-1; tentative D call: TRBD2 (6 bases). The germline gives CDR1 SQVTM, CDR2 ANQGSEA. The CDR3 runs 14 residues. The ends were cut back, 3 bases at V and 8 bases at J, with 17 bases in the middle. CDR3 in amino acids: CSVEGEPGRYEQFF. The CDR3 DNA is TGCAGCGTTGAGGGGGAACCGGGGAGGTATGAGCAGTTCTTC.

The V call is TRBV7-9, the J call TRBJ2-7; a possible D gene is TRBD2 (6 bases). The germline CDR1 and CDR2 sequences are SEHNR and FQNEAQ (reference sequence). The ends were cut back, 1 base at V and 0 bases at J, with 13 bases in the middle. This CDR3 comprises 16 residues. The CDR3 region is CASSLDGVGGSYEQYF. CDR3 sequence (DNA): TGTGCCAGCAGCTTAGATGGCGTGGGGGGCTCCTACGAGCAGTACTTC.

The chain links TRBV23-1 to TRBJ2-7, with D tentatively TRBD1 (5 bases). TRBV23-1 belongs to the ORF category, with a function that is uncertain. CDR3 length equals 12 residues. Trimming shortened V by 9 bases and J by 5 bases, and 14 bases separated the two germline ends. The chain's CDR3 is CARTLTVHEQYF. The CDR3 DNA reads TGCGCCAGGACCTTGACAGTCCACGAGCAGTACTTC.

This chain connects TRBV10-3 to TRBJ1-1, with 9 bases fitting TRBD1. This CDR3 has 15 amino acids. Germline CDR1 ENHRY, CDR2 SYGVKD. Trimming removed 3 bases from V and 1 base from J; junction bases left unmatched: 3. The CDR3 loop reads CAISEPGQGNTEAFF. The CDR3 coding sequence is TGTGCCATCAGTGAACCGGGACAGGGGAACACTGAAGCTTTCTTT.

The V gene is TRBV6-5, the J gene TRBJ1-2; 9 bases agree with TRBD1. There are 17 residues in the CDR3. With V trimmed by 0 bases and J by 6 bases, 11 bases remained unmatched. The germline gives CDR1 MNHEY, CDR2 SVGAGI. DNA for the CDR3: TGTGCCAGCAGTTACTCGACTTTACTTCGGGACAGGGATGGCTACACCTTC. This gives the protein CASSYSTLLRDRDGYTF.

The chain recombines TRBV5-1 with TRBJ2-7; D may correspond to TRBD1 or TRBD2 (5 bases each). CDR1 SGHRS and CDR2 YFSETQ come from the germline V gene. CDR3 length: 14 residues. The germline V and J ends were trimmed by 0 bases and 3 bases, with 10 bases remaining between them. DNA for the CDR3: TGCGCCAGCAGCTTGGACAGGACTTACTACGAGCAGTACTTC. Translated: CASSLDRTYYEQYF.

The sample holds one count of this clonotype. J is TRBJ2-7 and V is TRBV27; D is uncertain. V lost 1 base, J lost 6 bases, and 16 bases lay in between. The CDR3 contains 15 residues. The V gene's germline CDR1 is MNHEY and CDR2 SMNVEV (reference sequence). The CDR3 DNA is TGTGCCAGCAGTTTATTTGTGGTTGATACGACCGAGCAGTACTTC. It specifies CASSLFVVDTTEQYF.

This clonotype was counted once. This sequence joins TRBV2 and TRBJ1-1, with TRBD1 as a possible D gene (5 bases). The CDR3 has 15 amino acids. V was trimmed by 3 bases and J by 6 bases, leaving 17 bases between them. Germline V gene data show CDR1 as SNHLY and CDR2 as FYNNEI. The CDR3 loop reads CASSEEPGIAAEAFF. In DNA, the CDR3 is TGTGCCAGCAGTGAGGAACCAGGGATCGCAGCTGAAGCTTTCTTT.

The V call is TRBV10-3, the J call TRBJ1-1, with D hard to call. The germline CDR1 and CDR2 sequences are ENHRY and SYGVKD. The CDR3 sequence is 15 residues long. With 2 bases removed from V and 3 bases from J, the gap between germline ends came to 13 bases. This CDR3 is CAISEPREDDTEAFF. CDR3 sequence (DNA): TGTGCCATCAGTGAGCCAAGAGAGGACGACACTGAAGCTTTCTTT.

The chain recombines TRBV30 with TRBJ2-1, with TRBD2 matching 7 bases. The CDR3 runs to 14 residues. CDR1 and CDR2 (germline): GTSNPN, SVGIG (reference sequence). V dropped 7 bases and J dropped 9; count of bases not matched to a gene: 15. The CDR3 is CALNTAGRMVEQFF. CDR3 DNA: TGTGCCTTAAATACAGCGGGGCGCATGGTTGAGCAGTTCTTC.

The CDR3 loop reads CAWGSTGAAEAFF. The CDR3 DNA reads TGTGCCTGGGGCTCGACAGGGGCAGCTGAAGCTTTCTTT. The chain recombines TRBV30 with TRBJ1-1; 8 bases agree with TRBD1. CDR1 and CDR2 (germline): GTSNPN, SVGIG (reference sequence). The CDR3 sequence is 13 residues long. V gave up 5 bases and J gave up 6 bases; unmatched junction bases: 8.

The genes are TRBV5-1 and TRBJ1-1; 7 bases are a match to TRBD1. Unmatched junction bases numbered 16, after V lost 1 base and J lost 1 base. The CDR3 consists of 19 residues. Germline V gene sequence: CDR1 SGHRS, CDR2 YFSETQ. CDR3 DNA: TGCGCCAGCAGCTTGAACCCGATAACAGGGGTGGCGGGGAACACTGAAGCTTTCTTT. As protein: CASSLNPITGVAGNTEAFF.

The chain links TRBV4-1 to TRBJ2-7; 13 bases agree with TRBD2. V was pared by 3 bases and J by 6 bases, with 8 bases of the junction left unmatched. This CDR3 comprises 16 residues. CDR1 is MGHRA and CDR2 is YSYEKL in the germline V gene. CDR3 in amino acids: CASSHLRLAGGREQYF. CDR3 DNA sequence: TGCGCCAGCAGCCACCTCAGACTAGCGGGAGGTCGCGAGCAGTACTTC.

The rearrangement joins TRBV10-3 to TRBJ1-5; D gene unclear. The CDR3 has 10 residues. Looked up from germline, CDR1 is ENHRY and CDR2 is SYGVKD. V was trimmed by 7 bases and J by 7 bases, leaving 5 bases between them. CDR3 bases: TGTGCCATCACGCGACAGCCCCAGCATTTT. It specifies CAITRQPQHF.

The genes are TRBV7-9 and TRBJ2-7; possibly TRBD1 for D (6 bases). The CDR3 extends over 15 amino acids. Germline CDR1 and CDR2: SEHNR and FQNEAQ (reference sequence). Trimming cost V 5 bases and J 0 bases, with 14 bases left between them. CDR3 residues: CASSPVDSLSYEQYF. CDR3 bases: TGTGCCAGCAGCCCGGTGGACAGCCTCTCCTACGAGCAGTACTTC.

This clonotype was observed a single time. V gene TRBV5-1 combines with J gene TRBJ2-7; D is ambiguous. Germline values: CDR1 SGHRS, CDR2 YFSETQ. The CDR3 is made up of 13 amino acids. V was trimmed by 2 bases and J by 5 bases, leaving 11 bases between them. This CDR3 is CASSFSGYNEQYF. In DNA, the CDR3 is TGCGCCAGCAGCTTCTCCGGGTATAACGAGCAGTACTTC.

The chain employs TRBV7-6 and TRBJ2-2; tentative D call: TRBD2 (6 bases). The CDR3 spans 16 residues. Germline CDR1 reads SGHVS; CDR2 reads FNYEAQ. Trimming removed 7 bases at V and 3 bases at J, with 18 bases between. The CDR3 loop reads CASTPSGREDTGELFF. As DNA, the CDR3 is TGTGCCAGCACCCCCTCCGGCAGGGAGGACACCGGGGAGCTGTTTTTT. The whole variable domain, filled in from reference TRBV7-6 and TRBJ2-2, reads GAGVSQSPRYKVTKRGQDVALRCDPISGHVSLYWYRQALGQGPEFLTYFNYEAQQDKSGLPNDRFSAERPEGSISTLTIQRTEQRDSAMYRCASTPSGREDTGELFFGEGSRLTVL.

This clonotype has only a few counts. The J gene is TRBJ1-3, the V gene TRBV6-5, with 7 bases aligning to TRBD1. The CDR3 loop spans 14 amino acids. Trimming at V came to 2 bases and at J to 4 bases, leaving 2 bases not matched to a gene. Germline-derived CDR1 and CDR2 are MNHEY and SVGAGI. The CDR3 here is CASSYGTDGNTIYF. The CDR3 nucleotides read TGTGCCAGCAGTTACGGGACAGACGGAAACACCATATATTTT.

This clonotype was counted a few times. The CDR3 reads CASSYNPTRYYGYTF. The CDR3 DNA sequence: TGTGCCAGCAGTTACAACCCGACCCGGTACTATGGCTACACCTTC. The chain joins TRBV6-5 to TRBJ1-2; D gene unclear. Per germline, CDR1 MNHEY and CDR2 SVGAGI. The CDR3 length is 15 residues. With 2 bases removed from V and 3 bases from J, the gap between germline ends came to 13 bases.

The V and J genes are TRBV2 and TRBJ2-3; 10 bases fit TRBD1. The CDR3 totals 15 residues. CDR1 and CDR2 from the germline V gene are SNHLY and FYNNEI. The J segment lost 4 bases and the V segment lost 3 bases, leaving 4 bases of the junction unmatched. The DNA of the CDR3 is TGTGCCAGCAGTGACGAGGGACAGGGGCCAGATACGCAGTATTTT. This codes for CASSDEGQGPDTQYF.

The chain employs TRBV5-4 and TRBJ1-2; D unresolved. V lost 1 base, J lost 0 bases, and 19 bases lay in between. Germline V gene data show CDR1 as SGHNT and CDR2 as YYREEE (reference sequence). This CDR3 spans 18 amino acids. The CDR3 here is CASSLFSLGRRANYGYTF. The CDR3 nucleotides read TGTGCCAGCAGCTTGTTCAGCTTAGGGAGACGAGCTAACTATGGCTACACCTTC.